The 19 T cell receptor beta chains below were found in one sample sequenced in a study of blood T cell repertoires in COVID-19. The repertoire was sequenced with immunoSEQ multiplex PCR; TCRdb's copy has only in-frame clones and lacks some. The sample carries about 130,000 clones, roughly 72% recorded once. Sequences were obtained from peripheral blood. Source of these receptors: a man older than 75 with COVID-19, enrolled during active disease.

This chain joins TRBV7-9 and TRBJ1-2, with D maybe TRBD1 (6 bases). The CDR3 contains 14 residues. Between the trimmed V and J ends, which lost 7 bases and 6 bases, there was a span of 18 bases. CDR1 is SEHNR, CDR2 FQNEAQ, per germline (reference sequence). The CDR3 reads CASIDFGGLNGYTF. CDR3 DNA: TGTGCCAGCATCGACTTCGGGGGGCTGAATGGCTACACCTTC. The full variable domain, completed using reference TRBV7-9 and TRBJ1-2, is DTGVSQNPRHKITKRGQNVTFRCDPISEHNRLYWYRQTLGQGPEFLTYFQNEAQLEKSRLLSDRFSAERPKGSFSTLEIQRTEQGDSAMYLCASIDFGGLNGYTFGSGTRLTVV.

V gene TRBV5-1 combines with J gene TRBJ1-5; D is unresolved. The ends were cut back, 1 base at V and 5 bases at J, with 7 bases in the middle. The CDR3 totals 13 residues. The germline gives CDR1 SGHRS, CDR2 YFSETQ. The chain's CDR3 is CASSLTPDQPQHF. The CDR3 DNA sequence: TGCGCCAGCAGCTTGACTCCGGATCAGCCCCAGCATTTT.

This clone was seen a handful of times. This chain connects TRBV5-4 to TRBJ2-1, with 10 bases fitting TRBD2. The CDR3 loop spans 16 amino acids. Germline trimming cut 4 bases from V and 0 bases from J; bases unmatched to any gene: 4. The germline gives CDR1 SGHNT, CDR2 YYREEE (reference sequence). CDR3 nucleotides: TGTGCCAGCAGCACGCCTAGCGGGAGCTCCTACAATGAGCAGTTCTTC. Translation gives CASSTPSGSSYNEQFF.

The chain combines TRBV5-5 with TRBJ2-3, with 7 bases fitting TRBD2. The CDR3 loop spans 19 amino acids. V lost 2 bases and J lost 4; bases outside the gene matches: 19. The germline V gene encodes CDR1 SGHKS and CDR2 YYEKEE (reference sequence). CDR3 DNA sequence: TGTGCCAGCAGCTTTACGGTCGCCGCAGCGGGAAATAGGGCAGATACGCAGTATTTT. Translating gives CASSFTVAAAGNRADTQYF.

The V gene is TRBV3-1 (or the pseudogene TRBV3-2), the J gene TRBJ1-3, with D uncertain. This CDR3 is 12 amino acids long. The V gene's germline CDR1 is LGHDT and CDR2 YNNKEL (reference sequence). Trimming cost V 4 bases and J 4 bases, with 5 bases left between them. CDR3 nucleotide sequence: TGTGCCAGCAGCCCCAGGGGAAACACCATATATTTT. Translating gives CASSPRGNTIYF.

This clone has a count of ten or more. The chain links TRBV7-8 to TRBJ1-2; maybe TRBD1 (6 bases). Trimming cost V 5 bases and J 7 bases, with 17 bases left between them. There are 14 residues in the CDR3. CDR1 and CDR2 from the germline V gene are SGHVS and FQNEAQ. CDR3 sequence: CASSPTGTFSGYTF. The DNA of the CDR3 is TGTGCCAGCAGCCCAACCGGGACATTCTCTGGCTACACCTTC.

The V gene is TRBV29-1, the J gene TRBJ1-2; tentatively, D is TRBD1 (6 bases). Germline CDR1 is SQVTM and CDR2 is ANQGSEA. V was pared by 5 bases and J by 5 bases, with 9 bases between. This CDR3 contains 11 residues. CDR3 bases: TGCAGCGTTCAGGGGTTGTATGGCTACACCTTC. This encodes CSVQGLYGYTF.

A note on this clone: The sample contains more than one DNA sequence encoding this CDR3. In DNA form, the CDR3 reads TGTGCCAGTAGTATTGTTAGCTCTGGGGCCAACGTCCTGACTTTC. It is translated as CASSIVSSGANVLTF. J is TRBJ2-6 and V is TRBV19; D remains ambiguous. Germline-derived CDR1 and CDR2 are LNHDA and SQIVND (reference sequence). There are 15 residues in the CDR3. V was clipped by 3 bases and J by 0 bases, with 6 bases between them.

This clone was seen only a few times. Other DNA sequences of this sample code for an identical CDR3. The chain uses TRBV24-1 and TRBJ2-2, with TRBD1 as a possible D gene (5 bases). The CDR3 is made up of 15 amino acids. Deletions cut 4 bases from V and 1 base from J, with 9 bases between. The germline CDR1 and CDR2 sequences are KGHDR and SFDVKD. This chain's CDR3 is CATSDPTGNTGELFF. In nucleotides, the CDR3 is TGTGCCACCAGTGACCCAACAGGGAACACCGGGGAGCTGTTTTTT.

The CDR3 is CASSYSPGGGREQYF. CDR3 DNA sequence: TGTGCCAGCAGTTACTCCCCCGGGGGGGGACGCGAGCAGTACTTC. The chain combines TRBV6-5 with TRBJ2-7; 8 bases fit TRBD2. The CDR3 is made up of 15 amino acids. Germline values: CDR1 MNHEY, CDR2 SVGAGI. The J segment lost 6 bases and the V segment lost 0 bases, leaving 7 bases of the junction unmatched.

This rearrangement joins TRBV5-4 to TRBJ2-3; a possible D gene is TRBD1 (5 bases). The CDR3 spans 13 residues. The V gene's germline CDR1 is SGHNT and CDR2 YYREEE (reference sequence). The V end was cut by 6 bases, the J end by 0 bases, with 8 bases between. The CDR3 DNA is TGTGCCAGCATGACAGCTAGCACAGATACGCAGTATTTT. Protein sequence: CASMTASTDTQYF.

The rearrangement uses TRBV14 and TRBJ1-2, with a weak D call TRBD1 (6 bases). Trimming left V 3 bases short and J 5 bases short, with 16 bases between. Germline V gene sequence: CDR1 SGHDN, CDR2 FVKESK. This CDR3 spans 15 amino acids. The CDR3 DNA reads TGTGCCAGCAGCCATGTTACGGGACAAGGGTATGGCTACACCTTC. Its translation is CASSHVTGQGYGYTF.

The chain recombines TRBV11-2 with TRBJ2-6; D is uncertain. The germline V gene encodes CDR1 SGHAT and CDR2 FQNNGV. The CDR3 totals 16 residues. V was clipped by 2 bases and J by 4 bases, with 12 bases between them. This CDR3 reads CASSLNAAVGANVLTF. The CDR3 DNA follows: TGTGCCAGCAGCTTAAACGCCGCAGTGGGGGCCAACGTCCTGACTTTC.

A word on this clone: Other DNA sequences from this sample encode an identical CDR3 as well. The chain combines TRBV11-2 with TRBJ1-2; 8 bases are shared with TRBD1. The CDR3 consists of 18 residues. Germline CDR1 SGHAT, CDR2 FQNNGV. J was trimmed by 8 bases and V by 5 bases; bases with no gene match: 22. The CDR3 region has the DNA TGTGCCAGCAGCCCCCTCCCAGGGGGCGGATGGCGACTCCGAGGCTACACCTTC. It specifies CASSPLPGGGWRLRGYTF.

The rearrangement links TRBV2 to TRBJ1-3; D ambiguous. The V gene's germline CDR1 is SNHLY and CDR2 FYNNEI. The CDR3 loop spans 12 amino acids. The ends were cut back, 5 bases at V and 2 bases at J, with 4 bases in the middle. CDR3 residues: CASSPTGNTIYF. For the CDR3, the DNA is TGTGCCAGCAGTCCAACTGGAAACACCATATATTTT. The full variable domain, in which reference TRBV2 and TRBJ1-3 provide the parts outside the CDR3, is EPEVTQTPSHQVTQMGQEVILRCVPISNHLYFYWYRQILGQKVEFLVSFYNNEISEKSEIFDDQFSVERPDGSNFTLKIRSTKLEDSAMYFCASSPTGNTIYFGEGSWLTVV.

The chain recombines TRBV10-3 with TRBJ1-2; 9 bases line up with TRBD1. This CDR3 has 15 amino acids. Unmatched junction bases numbered 9, after V lost 9 bases and J lost 1 base. Germline CDR1 is ENHRY and CDR2 is SYGVKD. The CDR3: CAIQGTGSSNYGYTF. CDR3 nucleotides: TGTGCCATACAGGGGACAGGGAGCAGTAACTATGGCTACACCTTC.

This clone occurred once. This sequence joins TRBV18 and TRBJ2-7; no reliable D call. CDR1 KGHSH and CDR2 LQKENI come from the germline V gene. V was cut by 3 bases and J by 5 bases, with 8 bases left in between. This CDR3 contains 12 residues. CDR3: CASSPTSDEQYF. The CDR3 bases are TGTGCCAGCTCACCTACCAGCGACGAGCAGTACTTC.

A few counts support this clone. CDR3 loop: CASSPGGTPGANVLTF. DNA of the CDR3: TGTGCCAGTAGTCCAGGGGGCACCCCTGGGGCCAACGTCCTGACTTTC. The gene calls are TRBV19 and TRBJ2-6; 8 positions match TRBD1. With V trimmed by 5 bases and J by 2 bases, 5 bases remained unmatched. The CDR3 is 16 residues long. Germline V gene data show CDR1 as LNHDA and CDR2 as SQIVND (reference sequence).

The V gene is TRBV7-3, the J gene TRBJ2-7; 7 bases fit TRBD1. Germline lookup yields CDR1 SGHTA and CDR2 FQGTGA. The V and J ends lost 5 bases and 7 bases, in that order; junction bases with no gene match: 8. The CDR3 contains 13 residues. The CDR3 protein is CASSQRTGGEQYF. The CDR3 region has the DNA TGTGCCAGCAGCCAACGGACAGGTGGGGAGCAGTACTTC.